A single sample gave rise to the 14 T cell receptor beta chains below, sequenced in a study of T cells in Graves' hyperthyroidism and ophthalmopathy. Using RNA transcripts as the source, TCR beta CDR3 regions were amplified. The HTBI set primed first-round TCR CDR3 RT-PCR. TCRdb reprocessed the multiplex PCR reads via MiXCR and lists one record per CDR3 protein. The table records about 160,000 distinct CDR3 sequences, approximately 9% of them present only once. Sequenced material: blood. The receptors were gathered from a woman aged 18-29 years with Graves' hyperthyroidism that later progressed to Graves' ophthalmopathy.

In this sample, this clonotype turned up a few times. J is TRBJ2-1 and V is TRBV6-1, with 10 nucleotides matching TRBD2. The V segment lost 7 bases and the J segment 0 bases; nucleotides outside the gene matches: 9. This CDR3 contains 17 residues. CDR1 and CDR2 from the germline V gene are MNHNS and SASEGT. CDR3 coding DNA: TGTGCCAGCATTTCGACTAGCGGGTGGTTCTCCTACAATGAGCAGTTCTTC. Protein: CASISTSGWFSYNEQFF.

Many counts were recorded for this clonotype. The J gene is TRBJ1-5, the V gene TRBV6-9; D ambiguous. The germline V gene has CDR1 MNHGY and CDR2 SVAAGI. The V end lost 7 bases, the J end lost 0 bases, and 16 bases lay between the germline ends. CDR3 length equals 16 residues. The CDR3 sequence is CASTPKPGDSNQPQHF. In DNA, the CDR3 is TGTGCCAGCACCCCCAAGCCGGGCGATAGCAATCAGCCCCAGCATTTT.

This clonotype has at least ten counts. The CDR3 DNA reads TGTGCCAGCAGTATATTCCAGGGCTACGAGCAGTACTTC. As protein: CASSIFQGYEQYF. J is TRBJ2-7 and V is TRBV7-9, with D possibly being TRBD1 (5 bases). CDR3 length equals 13 residues. V dropped 6 bases and J dropped 3 bases, with 12 bases sitting between them. Germline assignment: CDR1 SEHNR and CDR2 FQNEAQ (reference sequence).

This clonotype occurred a few times. This rearrangement joins TRBV5-8 to TRBJ2-1; D remains unclear. Germline CDR1 SGHTS, CDR2 YDEGEE. This CDR3 contains 14 residues. The germline V and J ends were trimmed by 3 bases and 10 bases, with 17 bases remaining between them. The CDR3 coding sequence is TGTGCCAGCAGCTCCGAATGGGTGGGTTGGGAGCAGTTCTTC. The encoded protein is CASSSEWVGWEQFF.

Many counts were recorded for this clonotype. The V gene is TRBV3-1, the J gene TRBJ2-7; no reliable D call. Germline V gene sequence: CDR1 LGHDT, CDR2 YNNKEL (reference sequence). The germline V and J ends were trimmed by 0 bases and 0 bases, with 12 bases remaining between them. The CDR3 has 16 amino acids. The CDR3 sequence is CASSQDWRLSSYEQYF. DNA of the CDR3: TGTGCCAGCAGCCAAGATTGGCGGCTGAGCTCCTACGAGCAGTACTTC.

In regard to this clonotype: A much more abundant neighbour one base away suggests this may be a read error. This sequence joins TRBV20-1 and TRBJ1-1; a possible D gene is TRBD1 (6 bases). CDR3 length: 13 residues. Trimming removed 4 bases at V and 1 base at J, with 10 bases between. The germline V gene encodes CDR1 DFQATT and CDR2 SNEGSKA (reference sequence). CDR3 protein: CSANLGGNTEAFF. The CDR3 nucleotides read TGCAGTGCTAACCTAGGGGGGAACACTGAAGCTTTCTTT.

This clonotype has ten or more counts. The V and J genes are TRBV18 and TRBJ1-6; D call uncertain. The CDR3 is 14 amino acids. V dropped 5 bases and J dropped 7 bases, with 12 bases sitting between them. Germline CDR1 reads KGHSH; CDR2 reads LQKENI. CDR3 in amino acids: CASSSTGQNSPLHF. The CDR3 DNA sequence: TGTGCCAGCTCATCGACGGGCCAAAATTCACCCCTCCACTTT.

This clonotype has ten or more counts. J is TRBJ1-5 and V is TRBV18, with D uncertain. The CDR3 runs to 14 residues. V dropped 2 bases and J dropped 1 base, with 6 bases sitting between them. CDR1 is KGHSH and CDR2 is LQKENI in the germline V gene. The CDR3 DNA follows: TGTGCCAGCTCACCAACCGACAGCAATCAGCCCCAGCATTTT. Translation gives CASSPTDSNQPQHF.

This clonotype was counted at least ten times. CDR3 in amino acids: CAWTKGYRTSGWETQYF. CDR3 nucleotide sequence: TGTGCCTGGACCAAGGGATATAGGACGTCCGGTTGGGAGACCCAGTACTTC. J is TRBJ2-5 and V is TRBV30, with D uncertain. Per germline, CDR1 GTSNPN and CDR2 SVGIG (reference sequence). V shed 4 bases and J shed 5 bases, with 26 bases lying between them. CDR3 length: 17 residues.

In this sample, this clonotype turned up many times. The V call is TRBV20-1, the J call TRBJ1-1, with TRBD1 matching over 9 bases. The ends lost 2 bases at V and 5 bases at J; junction bases unmatched: 6. Germline V lookup: CDR1 DFQATT, CDR2 SNEGSKA (reference sequence). CDR3 length equals 14 residues. The CDR3 spells CSARWDRVGTEAFF. The CDR3 bases are TGCAGTGCTAGATGGGACAGGGTCGGAACTGAAGCTTTCTTT.

This clonotype was picked up many times. CDR3 sequence reads: CASSTMVGLGQGMHEQYF. DNA for the CDR3: TGTGCCAGCAGCACCATGGTCGGTTTGGGACAGGGGATGCACGAGCAGTACTTC. V is TRBV7-9 and J is TRBJ2-7; TRBD1 aligns across 10 bases. The CDR3 length is 18 residues. After removal of 5 bases from V and 5 bases from J, the junction contained 18 bases not matched to a gene. Germline CDR1 reads SEHNR; CDR2 reads FQNEAQ (reference sequence).

On this clonotype itself: It may be a read error: a sequence one base away is much more abundant. The genes are TRBV2 and TRBJ2-2; 9 positions agree with TRBD2. Germline V gives CDR1 SNHLY, CDR2 FYNNEI. CDR3 length: 17 amino acids. CDR3 loop: CAGSEETSGSNTGELFF. The CDR3 region has the DNA TGTGCCGGCAGTGAAGAGACTAGCGGATCGAACACCGGGGAGCTGTTTTTT.

This chain joins TRBV4-2 and TRBJ1-6; TRBD1 might be the D (5 bases). This CDR3 spans 15 amino acids. Germline lookup yields CDR1 LGHNA and CDR2 YNFKEQ. V dropped 2 bases and J dropped 8 bases, with 13 bases sitting between them. The CDR3 DNA reads as TGTGCCAGCAGCCAACAGGGCGATTTCGATTCACCCCTCCACTTT. This translates into CASSQQGDFDSPLHF.

This clonotype was observed at least ten times. The V call is TRBV12-3 or TRBV12-4, the J call TRBJ2-1; 10 positions match TRBD2. Trimming cost V 0 bases and J 6 bases; bases outside gene matches: 2. The CDR3 is 15 residues long. This CDR3 reads CASSLASGGRNEQFF. Here the CDR3 DNA reads TGTGCCAGCAGTTTAGCTAGCGGGGGGCGCAATGAGCAGTTCTTC.